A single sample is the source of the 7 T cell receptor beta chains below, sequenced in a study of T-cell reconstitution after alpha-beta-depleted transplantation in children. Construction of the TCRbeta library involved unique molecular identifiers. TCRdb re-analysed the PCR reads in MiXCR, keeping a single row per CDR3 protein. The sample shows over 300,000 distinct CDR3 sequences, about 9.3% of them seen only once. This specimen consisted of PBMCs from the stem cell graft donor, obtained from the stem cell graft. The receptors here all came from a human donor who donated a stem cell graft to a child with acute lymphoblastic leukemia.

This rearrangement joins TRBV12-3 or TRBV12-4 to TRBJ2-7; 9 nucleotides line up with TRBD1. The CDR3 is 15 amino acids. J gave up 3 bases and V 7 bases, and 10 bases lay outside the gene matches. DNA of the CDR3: TGTGCCAGCACCACCACCCAGGACAGGGGCTACGAGCAGTACTTC. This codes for CASTTTQDRGYEQYF.

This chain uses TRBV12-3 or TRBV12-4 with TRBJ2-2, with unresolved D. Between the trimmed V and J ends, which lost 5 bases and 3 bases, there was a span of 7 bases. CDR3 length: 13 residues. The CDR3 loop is CASSRAYTGELFF. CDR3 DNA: TGTGCCAGCAGTCGGGCGTACACCGGGGAGCTGTTTTTT.

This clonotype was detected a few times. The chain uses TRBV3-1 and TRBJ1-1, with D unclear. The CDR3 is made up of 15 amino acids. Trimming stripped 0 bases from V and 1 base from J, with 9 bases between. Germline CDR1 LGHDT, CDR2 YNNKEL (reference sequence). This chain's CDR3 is CASSQDPAGNTEAFF. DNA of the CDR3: TGTGCCAGCAGCCAAGATCCGGCAGGGAACACTGAAGCTTTCTTT.

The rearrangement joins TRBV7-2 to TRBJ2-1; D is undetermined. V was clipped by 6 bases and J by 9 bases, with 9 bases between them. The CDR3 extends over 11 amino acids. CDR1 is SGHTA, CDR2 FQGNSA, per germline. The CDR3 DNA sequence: TGTGCCAGCAGTCTTCTCTTTGAGCAGTTCTTC. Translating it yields CASSLLFEQFF. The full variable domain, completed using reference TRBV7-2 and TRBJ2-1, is GAGVSQSPSNKVTEKGKDVELRCDPISGHTALYWYRQSLGQGLEFLIYFQGNSAPDKSGLPSDRFSAERTGGSVSTLTIQRTQQEDSAVYLCASSLLFEQFFGPGTRLTVL.

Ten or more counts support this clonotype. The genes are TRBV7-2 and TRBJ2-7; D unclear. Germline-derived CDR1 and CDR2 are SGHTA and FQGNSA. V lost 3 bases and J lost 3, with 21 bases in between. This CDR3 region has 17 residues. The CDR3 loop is CASSLSFVHWLFYEQYF. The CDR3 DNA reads TGTGCCAGCAGCTTGAGTTTCGTACACTGGCTGTTCTACGAGCAGTACTTC.

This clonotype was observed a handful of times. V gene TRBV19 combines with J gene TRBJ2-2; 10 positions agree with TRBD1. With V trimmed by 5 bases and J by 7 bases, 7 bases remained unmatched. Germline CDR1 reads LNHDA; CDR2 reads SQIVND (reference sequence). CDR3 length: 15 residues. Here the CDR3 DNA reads TGTGCCAGTAGTCTCGGACAGGGGGTCTTCGGGGAGCTGTTTTTT. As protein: CASSLGQGVFGELFF.

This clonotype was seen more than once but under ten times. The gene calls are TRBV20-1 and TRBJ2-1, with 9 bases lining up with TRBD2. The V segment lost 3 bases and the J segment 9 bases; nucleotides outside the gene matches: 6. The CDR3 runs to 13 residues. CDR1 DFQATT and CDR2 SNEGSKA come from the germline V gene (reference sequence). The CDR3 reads CSASRVAGVEQFF. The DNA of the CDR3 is TGCAGTGCTAGTCGGGTAGCGGGAGTTGAGCAGTTCTTC.